The entry that follows covers one T cell receptor (beta chain) sequence. Antigen specificity is unknown. Unmatched junction bases numbered 19, after V lost 3 bases and J lost 8 bases. The CDR3 covers 18 residues. Germline assignment: CDR1 SQVTM and CDR2 ANQGSEA. The data stem from a study of CD8 T cells in ankylosing spondylitis. TCRdb called the 5' RACE reads again in MiXCR, with one record for every CDR3 protein. The data hold 250,000 to 350,000 distinct CDR3 sequences, with less than 25% observed a single time. Overall study results and limits: Clones linked to disease, bearing a CD8+ phenotype, were relatively rare in peripheral blood. Earlier authors reported some of these motif variants in reactive arthritis synovial fluid and blood.

Source material: blood, either unsorted or a sorted T cell fraction (not recorded which). The source is a female donor with ankylosing spondylitis or in good health (not recorded which). The chain is built from TRBV29-1 and TRBJ2-1; 10 bases map to TRBD2. CDR3 amino acids: CSVEAPSGSGDPTDEQFF. The DNA for the CDR3 is TGCAGCGTTGAGGCCCCTAGCGGGAGCGGAGACCCTACGGATGAGCAGTTCTTC.